This is a list of T cell receptor beta chains from one sample in a study of PD-L1 blockade in urothelial cancer. The assay was immunoSEQ multiplex PCR, and TCRdb's table has in-frame clones only and misses some. The data contain 29,000 or so clones, about 80% of them seen just once; the ten biggest clones take up about 3.7%. This specimen consisted of PBMCs, obtained around atezolizumab (anti-PD-L1) treatment. These receptors all come from a man aged 65 to 85 with urothelial cancer. Both conserved end residues are part of each CDR3. A D gene is named only where the DNA matches it firmly. Where a row states a size, it is once, few, many or the class of an expanded clone; other rows omit it.

>once|TRBV6-1|11|TRBJ1-2|-
CASGANYGYTF
TGTGCCAGCGGGGCGAACTATGGCTACACCTTC
>-|TRBV4-1|15|TRBJ2-2|-
CASSQSGDSAGELFF
TGCGCCAGCAGCCAATCCGGGGACTCCGCAGGGGAGCTGTTTTTT
>-|TRBV5-6|15|TRBJ2-7|TRBD1
CASSSGTGCSYEQYF
TGTGCCAGCAGCAGCGGGACAGGGTGCTCCTACGAGCAGTACTTC
>few|TRBV6-5|12|TRBJ1-5|-
CASRGLGQPQHF
TGTGCCAGCAGGGGGCTAGGGCAGCCCCAGCATTTT
>-|TRBV14|17|TRBJ2-1|TRBD1
CASSPRPGTGGYNEQFF
TGTGCCAGCAGCCCAAGACCCGGGACAGGGGGTTACAATGAGCAGTTCTTC
>-|TRBV19|15|TRBJ2-3|TRBD2
CASSIGSGNTDTQYF
TGTGCCAGTAGTATCGGTAGCGGGAACACAGATACGCAGTATTTT
>few|TRBV10-1|17|TRBJ1-6|-
CASSGGGRKTGNSPLHF
TGCGCCAGCAGTGGTGGGGGCAGAAAGACAGGTAATTCACCCCTCCACTTT
>-|TRBV7-2|18|TRBJ1-2|TRBD1
CASSLVPRDRGRNYGYTF
TGTGCCAGCAGCTTAGTACCCCGGGACAGGGGGCGCAACTATGGCTACACCTTC
>few|TRBV6-1|13|TRBJ1-1|TRBD1
CASRGQGVGEAFF
TGTGCCAGCAGGGGACAGGGAGTGGGTGAAGCTTTCTTT
>-|TRBV7-2|13|TRBJ2-7|-
CASSPRVSYEQYF
TGTGCCAGCAGCCCCAGGGTCTCCTACGAGCAGTACTTC
>once|TRBV28|13|TRBJ1-1|-
CASLLPGGTEAFF
TGTGCCAGCCTACTTCCGGGTGGGACTGAAGCTTTCTTT
>-|TRBV5-5|15|TRBJ1-4|-
CASSLEGTTYEKLFF
TGTGCCAGCAGCTTGGAGGGGACTACTTATGAAAAACTGTTTTTT
>medium-sized|TRBV28|18|TRBJ1-5|TRBD1
CASRPPPGQGGPNQPQHF
TGTGCCAGCAGGCCTCCCCCCGGACAGGGTGGCCCCAATCAGCCCCAGCATTTT
>-|TRBV6-5|14|TRBJ2-3|-
CASSSHSPTDTQYF
TGTGCCAGCAGTTCACACAGCCCCACAGATACGCAGTATTTT
>-|TRBV19|16|TRBJ2-7|TRBD2
CASSIGLSGILYEQYF
TGTGCCAGTAGTATCGGGCTTAGCGGGATTCTTTACGAGCAGTACTTC
>few|TRBV28|11|TRBJ2-7|-
CASSLYDEQYF
TGTGCCAGCAGCCTGTATGACGAGCAGTACTTC
>once|TRBV7-2|13|TRBJ1-2|-
CASSLQRKHGYTF
TGTGCCAGCAGCTTACAGAGGAAGCACGGCTACACCTTC
>once|TRBV29-1|17|TRBJ2-4|TRBD1
CSAPGTGKELAKNIQYF
TGCAGCGCCCCAGGGACAGGGAAGGAATTAGCCAAAAACATTCAGTACTTC
>medium-sized|TRBV5-4|13|TRBJ1-2|TRBD1
CASKTGEDYGYTF
TGTGCCAGCAAGACAGGGGAGGACTATGGCTACACCTTC
>-|TRBV6-1|17|TRBJ2-3|-
CASSEAGRRPLTDTQYF
TGTGCCAGCAGTGAAGCAGGCAGGCGACCATTAACAGATACGCAGTATTTT
>-|TRBV5-1|14|TRBJ2-1|-
CASRGAPGTGEQFF
TGCGCCAGCAGAGGGGCCCCCGGGACTGGTGAGCAGTTCTTC
>once|TRBV7-2|12|TRBJ1-1|TRBD1
CASSLDRGEAFF
TGTGCCAGCAGCTTAGACAGGGGTGAAGCTTTCTTT